This T cell receptor (beta chain) was sequenced in a study of T cell responses to AZD1222 COVID-19 vaccine. The method was immunoSEQ multiplex PCR; TCRdb's version includes in-frame clones alone and lacks a portion of them. The sample contains around 200,000 clones, about 91% of which appear only once. The CDR3 sequence is 14 residues long. Trimming left V 5 bases short and J 4 bases short, with 11 bases between. Germline values: CDR1 SEHNR, CDR2 FQNEAQ (reference sequence). This clonotype was obtained from an adult in good health. V and J are TRBV7-9 and TRBJ1-4; D is ambiguous. Sample: peripheral blood, taken on day 0 of AZD1222 vaccination. CDR3 coding DNA: TGTGCCAGCAGCCCCAGGCAGGATAATGAAAAACTGTTTTTT. Its protein product is CASSPRQDNEKLFF.